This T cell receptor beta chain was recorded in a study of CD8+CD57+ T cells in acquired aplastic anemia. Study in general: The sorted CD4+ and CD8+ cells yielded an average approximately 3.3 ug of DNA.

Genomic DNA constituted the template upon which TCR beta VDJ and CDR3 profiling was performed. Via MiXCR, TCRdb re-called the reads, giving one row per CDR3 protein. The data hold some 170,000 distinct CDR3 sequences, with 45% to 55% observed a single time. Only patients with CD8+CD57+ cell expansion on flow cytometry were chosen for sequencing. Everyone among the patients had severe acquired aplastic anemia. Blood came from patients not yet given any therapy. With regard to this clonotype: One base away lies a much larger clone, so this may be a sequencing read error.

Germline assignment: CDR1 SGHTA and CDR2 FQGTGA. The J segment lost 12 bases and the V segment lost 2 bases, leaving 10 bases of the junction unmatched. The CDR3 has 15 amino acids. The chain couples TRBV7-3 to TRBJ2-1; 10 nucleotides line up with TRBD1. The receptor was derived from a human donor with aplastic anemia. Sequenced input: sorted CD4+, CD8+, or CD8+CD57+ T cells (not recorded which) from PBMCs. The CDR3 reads CASSLGAPGQGMQFF. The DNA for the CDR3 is TGTGCCAGCAGCTTAGGGGCACCGGGACAGGGGATGCAGTTCTTC.